The TCR beta chain under discussion was sequenced for a study of cytomegalovirus exposure and HLA in healthy donors. Study-wide findings and caveats: Both high specificity and high sensitivity reportedly marked the classifier's diagnosis of cytomegalovirus status. Usually a TCR sequence was rare, but some public TCRs were found in many donors. TCR clusters originating in the first cohort tended to co-occur in the 100 to 150 validation repertoires, according to a later analysis.

For this clone: The antigen is unknown.

The validation cohort, a group of 90 to 150 subjects, included the donors and was separate from the roughly 670-subject first cohort. The assay was immunoSEQ multiplex PCR, and TCRdb's table has in-frame clones only and misses some. This sample yields 150,000 to 160,000 clones, of which 86% are seen a single time; 20% to 25% belongs to the top ten. The CDR3 is made up of 14 amino acids. CDR1 and CDR2 (germline): MNHNY, SVGAGI (reference sequence). Trimming cost V 5 bases and J 2 bases, with 13 bases left between them. The chain recombines TRBV6-6 with TRBJ2-7; D is perhaps TRBD2 (6 bases). The origin of this receptor is a man between 18 and 29 years old in good health and CMV-seropositive. The sample comprised PBMCs. CDR3 amino acids: CASSPGGLAYEQYF. The CDR3 DNA follows: TGTGCCAGCAGTCCTGGGGGGTTAGCCTACGAGCAGTACTTC.